This is a list of T cell receptor beta chains from one sample in a study of blood T cell repertoires in COVID-19. Repertoires were generated with immunoSEQ multiplex PCR, while TCRdb's copy carries only in-frame clones and drops some. Here the sample spans 380,000 or so clones, more than 80% being singletons. Sequenced: peripheral blood. These receptors were obtained from a middle-aged man with acute or convalescent COVID-19. Both conserved end residues are part of each CDR3. A D gene is named only where the DNA matches it firmly. Clone size is not always given. Where it is, it says once, few, many or a class for expanded clones.

D | size | J | V | CDR3 | DNA
TRBD1 | - | TRBJ1-2 | TRBV6-5 | CASNSQDRGMYGYTF | TGTGCCAGCAATTCCCAGGACAGGGGAATGTATGGCTACACCTTC
- | - | TRBJ2-6 | TRBV10-1 | CASSAGRANVLTF | TGCGCCAGCAGTGCCGGTCGGGCCAACGTCCTGACTTTC
TRBD2 | - | TRBJ2-7 | TRBV10-3 | CAISESEQRGTYEQYF | TGTGCCATCAGTGAGTCTGAGCAGCGGGGTACCTACGAGCAGTACTTC
- | - | TRBJ2-7 | TRBV28 | CASNTRGPYEQYF | TGTGCCAGCAACACTAGAGGGCCCTACGAGCAGTACTTC
TRBD2 | - | TRBJ2-3 | TRBV6-5 | CASSYRSGRAGYTQYF | TGTGCCAGCAGTTACCGGAGCGGGAGGGCCGGATATACGCAGTATTTT
TRBD1 | - | TRBJ2-5 | TRBV5-4 | CASSLSGQSKETQYF | TGTGCCAGCAGCTTGTCGGGACAGTCAAAAGAGACCCAGTACTTC
- | - | TRBJ1-2 | TRBV5-5 | CASSLVQGFYGYTF | TGTGCCAGCAGCTTGGTGCAGGGATTCTATGGCTACACCTTC
- | - | TRBJ2-7 | TRBV10-3 | CAISNPGRTSYEQYF | TGTGCCATCAGTAATCCGGGGAGAACATCCTACGAGCAGTACTTC
- | - | TRBJ2-7 | TRBV15 | CATSRGGGPSEQYF | TGTGCCACCAGCAGAGGCGGCGGTCCCAGCGAGCAGTACTTC
- | - | TRBJ1-4 | TRBV18 | CASSPKALANEKLFF | TGTGCCAGCTCACCAAAGGCGCTAGCTAATGAAAAACTGTTTTTT
- | - | TRBJ1-1 | TRBV11-2 | CASSLDFQGLNTEAFF | TGTGCCAGCAGCTTAGATTTCCAGGGGCTGAACACTGAAGCTTTCTTT
TRBD1 | - | TRBJ2-7 | TRBV28 | CASSSGQGTNEQYF | TGTGCCAGCAGTTCCGGACAGGGTACGAACGAGCAGTACTTC
- | - | TRBJ1-5 | TRBV3-1/TRBV3-2 | CASSRSETGPQNGNQPQHF | TGTGCCAGCAGCCGATCAGAGACAGGTCCGCAAAATGGAAATCAGCCCCAGCATTTT
TRBD1 | - | TRBJ1-5 | TRBV15 | CATSSRQGAGNQPQHF | TGTGCCACCAGCAGCCGACAGGGGGCGGGCAATCAGCCCCAGCATTTT
- | few | TRBJ1-6 | TRBV27 | CASSLVSQGRSPLHF | TGTGCCAGCAGTTTAGTTAGCCAGGGGCGTTCACCCCTCCACTTT
TRBD1 | once | TRBJ1-2 | TRBV9 | CASSVGAGGNAPYGYTF | TGTGCCAGCAGCGTAGGCGCAGGGGGAAATGCCCCGTATGGCTACACCTTC
- | - | TRBJ1-3 | TRBV12-5 | CASGLPGGVGNTIYF | TGTGCTAGTGGTTTGCCAGGAGGGGTAGGAAACACCATATATTTT
- | - | TRBJ2-7 | TRBV6-8 | CASSYLAGQRYYEQYF | TGTGCCAGCAGTTACCTTGCGGGACAGCGTTATTACGAGCAGTACTTC
- | once | TRBJ2-5 | TRBV9 | CASSAGWRVGTQYF | TGTGCCAGCAGCGCCGGCTGGAGGGTCGGGACCCAGTACTTC
- | - | TRBJ1-3 | TRBV7-9 | CASSLGADKYSGNTIYF | TGTGCCAGCAGCTTAGGGGCGGACAAGTACTCTGGAAACACCATATATTTT
TRBD2 | - | TRBJ2-6 | TRBV4-1 | CASSHPLAAPSGANVLTF | TGCGCCAGCAGCCACCCACTAGCGGCCCCCTCTGGGGCCAACGTCCTGACTTTC
TRBD1 | once | TRBJ2-4 | TRBV19 | CASTPTIEQGETKNIQYF | TGTGCCAGTACCCCAACGATAGAACAGGGGGAAACCAAAAACATTCAGTACTTC
- | - | TRBJ1-1 | TRBV7-2 | CASSPIDRNTEAFF | TGTGCCAGCAGCCCCATAGACAGGAACACTGAAGCTTTCTTT
- | - | TRBJ2-7 | TRBV29-1 | CSVGQSSYEQYF | TGCAGCGTTGGACAGAGCTCCTACGAGCAGTACTTC